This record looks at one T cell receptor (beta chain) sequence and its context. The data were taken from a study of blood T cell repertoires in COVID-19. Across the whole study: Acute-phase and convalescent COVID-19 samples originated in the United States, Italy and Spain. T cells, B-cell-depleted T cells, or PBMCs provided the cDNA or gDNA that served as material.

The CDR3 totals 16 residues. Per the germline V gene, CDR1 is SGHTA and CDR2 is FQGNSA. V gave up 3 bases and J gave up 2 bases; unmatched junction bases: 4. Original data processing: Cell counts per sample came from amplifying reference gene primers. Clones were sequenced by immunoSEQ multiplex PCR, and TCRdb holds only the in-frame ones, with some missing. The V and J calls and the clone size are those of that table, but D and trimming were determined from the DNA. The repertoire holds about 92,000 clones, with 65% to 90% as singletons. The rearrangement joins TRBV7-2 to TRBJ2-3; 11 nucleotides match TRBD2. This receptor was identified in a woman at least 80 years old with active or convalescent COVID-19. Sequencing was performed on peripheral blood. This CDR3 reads CASSLLAGGPTDTQYF. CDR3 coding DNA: TGTGCCAGCAGCTTGTTAGCGGGGGGGCCCACAGATACGCAGTATTTT.